This passage covers 3 T cell receptor beta chains from one sample sequenced in a study of Tregs in tolerant kidney transplant recipients. After roughly six days with irradiated graft donor PBMCs, CFSE-labeled recipient PBMCs were FACS-sorted. Here immunoSEQ multiplex PCR was the method, and the copy in TCRdb shows in-frame clones only, minus some. Here the sample table reports around 2,000 clones. These receptors lack a known antigen. The input for sequencing was CD8+ T cells from blood cultured with allogeneic cells, taken before the transplant. The receptors were gathered from a human patient who received a combined kidney and bone marrow transplant.

This clone counts as medium-sized by frequency. One junction end does not reproduce the germline sequence, and a read error may be involved. Read coverage stops 3 residues before the CDR3 terminus; the germline J gene supplies the remainder. This chain uses TRBV4-2 with TRBJ2-7, with D possibly matching TRBD1 (5 bases). Germline V gene sequence: CDR1 LGHNA, CDR2 YNFKEQ. The CDR3 totals 16 residues. The CDR3 bases that were read are TGCGCCAGCAGCCAAGAAAGGAGCTCCTGGGGCCACGAG. Translating gives CASSQERSSWGHE. The whole CDR3 reads CASSQERSSWGHEQYF.

Details on this clone: Read data end 3 residues before the CDR3 end; the end is taken from the germline J gene. The gene calls are TRBV20-1 and TRBJ1-2; TRBD1 is a possible D gene (5 bases). Trimming shortened V by 3 bases and J by 4 bases, and 15 bases separated the two germline ends. The germline V gene has CDR1 DFQATT and CDR2 SNEGSKA (reference sequence). The CDR3 spans 14 residues. CDR3 protein: CSASSLSTVYGYTF. The sequenced CDR3 bases are TGCAGTGCTAGTTCCCTCTCGACAGTCTATGGC.

This clone counts as medium-sized by frequency. The read ends 3 residues before the CDR3 terminus; that terminus is restored from the germline J gene. The gene calls are TRBV29-1 and TRBJ1-1, with a tentative D call TRBD1 (5 bases). Germline V gives CDR1 SQVTM, CDR2 ANQGSEA. The CDR3 sequence is 13 residues long. The V and J ends lost 7 bases and 0 bases respectively, with 12 bases between them. The CDR3 DNA, read in part, is TGCAGCGCCTGGAGGGGAATGAACACTGAA. Amino acids: CSAWRGMNTE. The entire CDR3 protein is CSAWRGMNTEAFF.